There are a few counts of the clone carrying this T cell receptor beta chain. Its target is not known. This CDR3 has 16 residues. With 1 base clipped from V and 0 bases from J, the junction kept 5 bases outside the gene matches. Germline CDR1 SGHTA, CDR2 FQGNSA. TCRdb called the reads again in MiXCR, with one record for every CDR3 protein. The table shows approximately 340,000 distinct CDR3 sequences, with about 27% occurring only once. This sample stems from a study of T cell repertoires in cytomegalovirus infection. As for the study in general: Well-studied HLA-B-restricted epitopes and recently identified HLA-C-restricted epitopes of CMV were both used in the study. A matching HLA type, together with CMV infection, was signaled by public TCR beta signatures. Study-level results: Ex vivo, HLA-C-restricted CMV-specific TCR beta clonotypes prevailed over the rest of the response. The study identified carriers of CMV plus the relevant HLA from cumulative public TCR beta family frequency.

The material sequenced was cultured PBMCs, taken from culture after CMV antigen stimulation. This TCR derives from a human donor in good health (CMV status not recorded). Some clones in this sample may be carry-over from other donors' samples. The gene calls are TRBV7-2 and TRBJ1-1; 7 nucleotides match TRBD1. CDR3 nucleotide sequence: TGTGCCAGCAGCTTAGTGGCGACAGGGTTGAACACTGAAGCTTTCTTT. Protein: CASSLVATGLNTEAFF.